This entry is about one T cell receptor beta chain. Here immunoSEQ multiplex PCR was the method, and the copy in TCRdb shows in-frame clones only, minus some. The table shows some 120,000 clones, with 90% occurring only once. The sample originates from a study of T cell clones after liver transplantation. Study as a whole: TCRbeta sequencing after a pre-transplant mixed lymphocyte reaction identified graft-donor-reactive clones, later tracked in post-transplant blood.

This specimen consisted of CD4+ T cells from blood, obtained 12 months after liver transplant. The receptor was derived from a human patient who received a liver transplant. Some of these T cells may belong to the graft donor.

The DNA for the CDR3 is TGTGCCACCCGACAACCTGGGACAGCCCAAGAGACCCAGTACTTC. It specifies CATRQPGTAQETQYF. V usage is TRBV28 and J usage is TRBJ2-5; TRBD1 agrees at 7 bases. V shed 10 bases and J 1 base; nucleotides not matched to a gene: 12. The CDR3 is 15 amino acids. CDR1 and CDR2 (germline): MDHEN, SYDVKM.